The present TCR beta chain was sequenced within a study of blood T cell repertoires in COVID-19. On the study more broadly: The analysed material was cDNA or gDNA that came from T cells, B-cell-depleted T cells, or PBMCs.

Assay used: immunoSEQ multiplex PCR; TCRdb lists only in-frame clones, some missing. The table includes about 52,000 clones, 65% to 90% detected once. Sequenced material: peripheral blood. The TCR comes from a human donor in a cohort sampled during active COVID-19.

The DNA for the CDR3 is TGCGCCAGCAGGTGGGAGGATAGCACAGATACGCAGTATTTT. Its protein product is CASRWEDSTDTQYF. The chain employs TRBV5-1 and TRBJ2-3; a weak D match, TRBD2 (6 bases). Trimming took 5 bases from V and 0 from J, leaving 10 bases between them. The CDR3 length is 14 residues. Germline loops: CDR1 SGHRS, CDR2 YFSETQ. The full variable domain, in which reference TRBV5-1 and TRBJ2-3 provide the parts outside the CDR3, is KAGVTQTPRYLIKTRGQQVTLSCSPISGHRSVSWYQQTPGQGLQFLFEYFSETQRNKGNFPGRFSGRQFSNSRSEMNVSTLELGDSALYLCASRWEDSTDTQYFGPGTRLTVL.